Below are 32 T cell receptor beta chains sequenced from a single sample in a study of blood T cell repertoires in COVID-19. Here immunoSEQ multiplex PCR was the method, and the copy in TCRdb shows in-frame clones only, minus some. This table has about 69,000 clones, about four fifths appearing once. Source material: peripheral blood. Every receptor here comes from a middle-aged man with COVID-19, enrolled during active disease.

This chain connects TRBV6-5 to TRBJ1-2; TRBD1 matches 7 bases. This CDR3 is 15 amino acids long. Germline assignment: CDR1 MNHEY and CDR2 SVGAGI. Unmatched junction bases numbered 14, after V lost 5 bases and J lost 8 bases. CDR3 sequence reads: CASSPLGQAGGGYTF. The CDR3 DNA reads TGTGCCAGCAGTCCCCTGGGTCAGGCAGGGGGAGGCTACACCTTC.

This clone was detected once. As DNA, the CDR3 is TGTGCCAGTACCCGGACAGGGGTTTCCCAAGAGACCCAGTACTTC. It specifies CASTRTGVSQETQYF. The chain is built from TRBV19 and TRBJ2-5; 9 nucleotides align to TRBD1. The length of the CDR3 is 15 residues. Trimming at V came to 7 bases and at J to 1 base, leaving 7 bases not matched to a gene. Looked up from germline, CDR1 is LNHDA and CDR2 is SQIVND (reference sequence).

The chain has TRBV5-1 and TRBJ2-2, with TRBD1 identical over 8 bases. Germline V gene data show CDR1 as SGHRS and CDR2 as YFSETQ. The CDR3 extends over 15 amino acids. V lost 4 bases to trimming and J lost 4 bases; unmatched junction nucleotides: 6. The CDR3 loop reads CASSRGQETTGELFF. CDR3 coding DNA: TGCGCCAGCAGCCGGGGACAGGAGACCACCGGGGAGCTGTTTTTT.

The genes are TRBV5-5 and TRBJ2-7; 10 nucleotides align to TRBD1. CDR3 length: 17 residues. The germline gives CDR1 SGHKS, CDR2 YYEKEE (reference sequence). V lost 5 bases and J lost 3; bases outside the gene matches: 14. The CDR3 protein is CASRPTVDRGRHYEQYF. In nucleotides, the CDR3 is TGTGCCAGCAGACCAACCGTCGACAGGGGGCGTCACTACGAGCAGTACTTC.

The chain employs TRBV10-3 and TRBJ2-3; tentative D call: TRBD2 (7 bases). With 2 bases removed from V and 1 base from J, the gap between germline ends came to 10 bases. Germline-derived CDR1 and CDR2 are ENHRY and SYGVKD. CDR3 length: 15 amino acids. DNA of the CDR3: TGTGCCATCAGTGAGGGCGGGGGCGGCACAGATACGCAGTATTTT. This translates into CAISEGGGGTDTQYF.

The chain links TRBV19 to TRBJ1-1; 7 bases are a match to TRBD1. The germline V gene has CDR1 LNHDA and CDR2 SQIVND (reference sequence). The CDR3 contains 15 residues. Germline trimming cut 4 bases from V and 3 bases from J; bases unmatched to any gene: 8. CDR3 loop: CASSTRLTGHTEAFF. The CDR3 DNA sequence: TGTGCCAGTAGTACCAGACTGACAGGGCACACTGAAGCTTTCTTT.

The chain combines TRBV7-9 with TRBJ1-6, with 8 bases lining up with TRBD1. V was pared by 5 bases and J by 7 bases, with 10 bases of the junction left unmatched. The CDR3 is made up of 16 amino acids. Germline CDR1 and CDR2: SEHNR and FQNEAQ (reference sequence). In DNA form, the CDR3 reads TGTGCCAGCAGCCCAATAGGGGACAGGTGGAATTCACCCCTCCACTTT. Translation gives CASSPIGDRWNSPLHF.

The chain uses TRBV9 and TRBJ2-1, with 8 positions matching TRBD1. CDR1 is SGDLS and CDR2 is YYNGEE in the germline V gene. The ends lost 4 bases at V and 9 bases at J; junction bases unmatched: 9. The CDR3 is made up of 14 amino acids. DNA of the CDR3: TGTGCCAGCAGCCCCCGGACAGGGAGCTTTGAGCAGTTCTTC. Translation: CASSPRTGSFEQFF. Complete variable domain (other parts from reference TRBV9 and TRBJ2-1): DSGVTQTPKHLITATGQRVTLRCSPRSGDLSVYWYQQSLDQGLQFLIQYYNGEERAKGNILERFSAQQFPDLHSELNLSSLELGDSALYFCASSPRTGSFEQFFGPGTRLTVL.

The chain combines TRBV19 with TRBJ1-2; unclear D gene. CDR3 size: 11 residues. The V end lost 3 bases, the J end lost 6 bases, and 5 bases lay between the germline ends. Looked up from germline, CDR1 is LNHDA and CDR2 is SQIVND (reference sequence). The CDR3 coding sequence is TGTGCCAGTAGTATCAGTCATGGCTACACCTTC. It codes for CASSISHGYTF.

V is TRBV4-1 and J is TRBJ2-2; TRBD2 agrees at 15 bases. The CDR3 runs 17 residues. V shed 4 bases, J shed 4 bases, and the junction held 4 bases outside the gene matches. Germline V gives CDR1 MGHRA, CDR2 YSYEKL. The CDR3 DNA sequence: TGCGCCAGCAGCCCCGGACTAGCGGGGGGGACCACCGGGGAGCTGTTTTTT. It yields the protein CASSPGLAGGTTGELFF.

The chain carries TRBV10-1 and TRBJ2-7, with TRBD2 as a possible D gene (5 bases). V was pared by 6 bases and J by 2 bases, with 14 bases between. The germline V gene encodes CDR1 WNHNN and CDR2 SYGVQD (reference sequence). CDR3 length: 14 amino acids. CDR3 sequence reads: CASSEGAYPYEQYF. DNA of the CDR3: TGCGCCAGCAGCGAGGGTGCCTATCCCTACGAGCAGTACTTC.

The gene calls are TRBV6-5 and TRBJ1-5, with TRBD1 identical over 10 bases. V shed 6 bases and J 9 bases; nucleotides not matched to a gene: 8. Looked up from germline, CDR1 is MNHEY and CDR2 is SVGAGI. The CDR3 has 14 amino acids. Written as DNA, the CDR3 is TGTGCCAGCAGACAGACAGGGGGCCCCGGGCCCCAGCATTTT. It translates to CASRQTGGPGPQHF.

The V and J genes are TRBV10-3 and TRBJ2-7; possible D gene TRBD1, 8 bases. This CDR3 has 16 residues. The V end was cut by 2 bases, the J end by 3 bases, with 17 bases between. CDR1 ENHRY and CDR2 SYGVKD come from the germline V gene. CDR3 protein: CAISEGGDRTGYEQYF. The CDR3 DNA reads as TGTGCCATCAGTGAGGGGGGGGACAGGACTGGCTACGAGCAGTACTTC.

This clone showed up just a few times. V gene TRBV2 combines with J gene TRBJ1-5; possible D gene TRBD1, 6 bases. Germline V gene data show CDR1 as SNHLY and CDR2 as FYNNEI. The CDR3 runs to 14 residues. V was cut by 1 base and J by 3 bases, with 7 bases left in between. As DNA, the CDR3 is TGTGCCAGCAGTGAAGGGGACAACAATCAGCCCCAGCATTTT. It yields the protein CASSEGDNNQPQHF.

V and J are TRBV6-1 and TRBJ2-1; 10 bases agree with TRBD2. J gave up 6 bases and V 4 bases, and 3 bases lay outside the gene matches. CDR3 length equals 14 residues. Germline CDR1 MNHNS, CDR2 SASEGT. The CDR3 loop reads CASSAAGGPNEQFF. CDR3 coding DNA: TGTGCCAGCAGTGCAGCGGGGGGGCCCAATGAGCAGTTCTTC.

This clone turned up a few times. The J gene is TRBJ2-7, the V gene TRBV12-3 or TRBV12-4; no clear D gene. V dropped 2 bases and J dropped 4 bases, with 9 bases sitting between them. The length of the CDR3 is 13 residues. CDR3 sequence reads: CASSLITSYEQYF. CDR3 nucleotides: TGTGCCAGCAGTTTAATAACAAGTTACGAGCAGTACTTC.

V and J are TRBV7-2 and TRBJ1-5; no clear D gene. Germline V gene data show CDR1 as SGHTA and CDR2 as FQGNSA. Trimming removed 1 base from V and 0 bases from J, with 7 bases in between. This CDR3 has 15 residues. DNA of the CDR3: TGTGCCAGCAGCTTAGGGCTGAATAGCAATCAGCCCCAGCATTTT. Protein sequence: CASSLGLNSNQPQHF.

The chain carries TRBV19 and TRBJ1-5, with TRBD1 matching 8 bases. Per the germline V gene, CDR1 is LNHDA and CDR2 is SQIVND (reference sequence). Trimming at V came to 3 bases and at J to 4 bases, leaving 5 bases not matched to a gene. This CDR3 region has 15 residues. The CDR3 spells CASSIPQGANQPQHF. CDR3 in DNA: TGTGCCAGTAGTATTCCCCAGGGGGCTAATCAGCCCCAGCATTTT.

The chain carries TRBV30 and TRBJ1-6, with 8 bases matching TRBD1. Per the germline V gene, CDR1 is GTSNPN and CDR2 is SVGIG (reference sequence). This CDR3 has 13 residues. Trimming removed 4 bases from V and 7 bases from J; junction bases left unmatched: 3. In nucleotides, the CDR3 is TGTGCCTGGAATACAGGGGGGAATTCACCCCTCCACTTT. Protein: CAWNTGGNSPLHF.

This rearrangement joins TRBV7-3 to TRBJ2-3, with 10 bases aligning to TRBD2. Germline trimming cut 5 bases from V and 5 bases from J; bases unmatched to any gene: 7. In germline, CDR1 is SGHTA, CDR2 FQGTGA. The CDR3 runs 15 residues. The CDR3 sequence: CASSPSLAGVDTQYF. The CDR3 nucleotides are TGTGCCAGCAGCCCATCTCTAGCGGGGGTAGATACGCAGTATTTT.

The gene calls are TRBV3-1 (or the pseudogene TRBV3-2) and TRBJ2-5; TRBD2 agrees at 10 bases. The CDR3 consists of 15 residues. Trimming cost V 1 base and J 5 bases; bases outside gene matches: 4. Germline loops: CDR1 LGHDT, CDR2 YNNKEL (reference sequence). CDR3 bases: TGTGCCAGCAGCCAAGTAGCGGGGGGTTGGGAGACCCAGTACTTC. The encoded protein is CASSQVAGGWETQYF.

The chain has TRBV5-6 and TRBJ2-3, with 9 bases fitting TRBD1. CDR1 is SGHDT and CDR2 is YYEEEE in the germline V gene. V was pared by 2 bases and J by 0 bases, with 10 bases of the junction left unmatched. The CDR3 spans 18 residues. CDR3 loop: CASSLPGQGSVSTDTQYF. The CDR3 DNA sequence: TGTGCCAGCAGCTTACCGGGACAGGGCAGCGTTAGCACAGATACGCAGTATTTT.

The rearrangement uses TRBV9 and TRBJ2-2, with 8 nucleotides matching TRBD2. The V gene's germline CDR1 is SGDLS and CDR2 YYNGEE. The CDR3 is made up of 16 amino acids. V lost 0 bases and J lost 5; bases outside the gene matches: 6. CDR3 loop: CASSVGTSGVTGELFF. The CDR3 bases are TGTGCCAGCAGCGTAGGAACTAGCGGAGTTACCGGGGAGCTGTTTTTT.

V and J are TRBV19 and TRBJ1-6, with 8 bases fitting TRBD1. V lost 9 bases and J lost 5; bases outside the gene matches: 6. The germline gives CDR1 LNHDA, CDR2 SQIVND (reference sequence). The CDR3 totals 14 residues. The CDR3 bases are TGTGCCAGCCGAAACAGGGGGAATAATTCACCCCTCCACTTT. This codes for CASRNRGNNSPLHF.

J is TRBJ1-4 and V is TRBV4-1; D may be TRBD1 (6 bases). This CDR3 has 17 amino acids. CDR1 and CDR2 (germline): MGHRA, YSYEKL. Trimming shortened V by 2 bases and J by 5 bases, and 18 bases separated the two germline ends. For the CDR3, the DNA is TGCGCCAGCAGCCAAATACCGACAGGTCTTCTCAATGAAAAACTGTTTTTT. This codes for CASSQIPTGLLNEKLFF.

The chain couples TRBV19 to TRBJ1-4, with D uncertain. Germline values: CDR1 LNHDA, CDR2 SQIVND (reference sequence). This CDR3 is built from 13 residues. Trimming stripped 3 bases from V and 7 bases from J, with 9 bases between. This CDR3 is CASSMVLAEKLFF. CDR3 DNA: TGTGCCAGTAGTATGGTCCTAGCTGAAAAACTGTTTTTT.

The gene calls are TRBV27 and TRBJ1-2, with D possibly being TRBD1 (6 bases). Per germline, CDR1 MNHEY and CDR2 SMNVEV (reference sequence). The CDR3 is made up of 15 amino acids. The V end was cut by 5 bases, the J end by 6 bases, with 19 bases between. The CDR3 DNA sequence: TGTGCCAGCAGTATAAACAGGGATGGGTATAATGGCTACACCTTC. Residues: CASSINRDGYNGYTF.

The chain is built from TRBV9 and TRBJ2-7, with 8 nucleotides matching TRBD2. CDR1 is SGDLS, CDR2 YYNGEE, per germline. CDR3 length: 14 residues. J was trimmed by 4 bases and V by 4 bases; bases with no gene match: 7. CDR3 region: CASSPGGAGYEQYF. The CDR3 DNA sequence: TGTGCCAGCAGCCCCGGGGGGGCGGGATACGAGCAGTACTTC.

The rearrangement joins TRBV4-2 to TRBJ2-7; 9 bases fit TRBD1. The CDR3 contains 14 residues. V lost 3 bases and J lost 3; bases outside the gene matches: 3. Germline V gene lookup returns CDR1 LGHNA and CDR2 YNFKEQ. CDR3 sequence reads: CASSQNRGHYEQYF. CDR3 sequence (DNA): TGTGCCAGCAGCCAGAACAGGGGGCACTACGAGCAGTACTTC.

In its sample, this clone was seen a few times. CDR3: CASRSDSETYEQYF. CDR3 DNA: TGTGCCAGTAGGTCCGATAGCGAAACCTACGAGCAGTACTTC. The chain has TRBV19 and TRBJ2-7, with D possibly matching TRBD2 (5 bases). Germline lookup yields CDR1 LNHDA and CDR2 SQIVND (reference sequence). The CDR3 contains 14 residues. With 6 bases removed from V and 2 bases from J, the gap between germline ends came to 14 bases.

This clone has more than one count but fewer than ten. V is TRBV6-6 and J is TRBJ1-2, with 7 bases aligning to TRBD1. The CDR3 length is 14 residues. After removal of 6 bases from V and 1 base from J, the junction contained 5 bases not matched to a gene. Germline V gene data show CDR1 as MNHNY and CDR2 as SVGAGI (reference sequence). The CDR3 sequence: CASSPGQLNYGYTF. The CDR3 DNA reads TGTGCCAGCAGCCCGGGACAGCTTAACTATGGCTACACCTTC.

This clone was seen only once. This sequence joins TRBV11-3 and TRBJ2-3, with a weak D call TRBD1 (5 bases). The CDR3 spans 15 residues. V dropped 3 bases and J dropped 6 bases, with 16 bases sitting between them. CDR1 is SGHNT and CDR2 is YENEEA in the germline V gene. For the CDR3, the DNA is TGTGCCAGCAGCTTCACTGCTGGGGCAGGGGATACGCAGTATTTT. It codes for CASSFTAGAGDTQYF.